By its share, the clone carrying this TCR beta chain is medium-sized. As yet, its antigen is unknown. This entry belongs to a study of T cell repertoires in aging, cancer and after chemotherapy. Turning to the study itself: Paired samples before and after chemotherapy came from glioblastoma patients receiving temozolomide-based therapy.

Rearranged V-D-J TRB sequences were amplified with a mixed TRB-A/B primer pool. TCRdb called the multiplex PCR reads again in MiXCR, with one record for every CDR3 protein. This table has about 7,800 distinct CDR3 sequences, about two fifths appearing once. TCR beta rearrangements were amplified from peripheral blood genomic DNA. Germline loops: CDR1 SGHNT, CDR2 YENEEA. V lost 5 bases, J lost 4 bases, and 23 bases lay in between. This CDR3 contains 17 residues. The study's findings and limits: In each cancer cohort, median generation probability increased across chemotherapy, suggesting thymic output rebounded. Untreated cancer patients had significantly lower blood TCR diversity than age-matched healthy donors.

The TCR originated in a human donor with a solid tumor. Sequenced sample: blood. The chain has TRBV11-3 and TRBJ2-5, with D maybe TRBD1 (8 bases). This CDR3 reads CASSRWGGQGGRETQYF. The CDR3 nucleotides are TGTGCCAGCAGCCGCTGGGGTGGACAGGGAGGGCGAGAGACCCAGTACTTC.